The 25 T cell receptor beta chains below all came from one sample that was sequenced in a study of response to subunit inactivated influenza vaccine. TCRdb processed the RT-PCR reads anew with MiXCR; each CDR3 protein has one entry. Among hundreds of thousands of distinct CDR3 sequences, approximately 11% were seen once, and the ten largest hold more than 9.5%. The same data also went into a second study, on T cells expressing NK-cell markers. Per that paper: The authors made TCR beta cDNA libraries by 5'RACE template switching. This switching added a universal primer site and UMIs.

Sequenced here: PBMCs from blood, sampled on the day of vaccination. Every receptor here comes from a man over 45 who received an inactivated influenza vaccine.

CDR3 sequence reads: CASSIPGDRTQYF. CDR3 sequence (DNA): TGTGCCAGCAGCATCCCGGGAGACCGTACGCAGTATTTT. V is TRBV3-1 and J is TRBJ2-3, with D maybe TRBD2 (6 bases). Germline V gene lookup returns CDR1 LGHDT and CDR2 YNNKEL (reference sequence). Trimming left V 5 bases short and J 8 bases short, with 14 bases between. There are 13 residues in the CDR3.

The V call is TRBV7-2, the J call TRBJ1-5; 7 bases are a match to TRBD1. Trimming removed 5 bases from V and 6 bases from J; junction bases left unmatched: 7. Germline lookup yields CDR1 SGHTA and CDR2 FQGNSA. This CDR3 region has 14 residues. The CDR3 coding sequence is TGTGCCAGCAGCCCCCAACAGGGGAGTCAGCCCCAGCATTTT. Encoded protein: CASSPQQGSQPQHF.

This clonotype was seen more than once but under ten times. J is TRBJ2-7 and V is TRBV7-2; possible D gene TRBD2, 6 bases. The germline CDR1 and CDR2 sequences are SGHTA and FQGNSA. The CDR3 loop spans 14 amino acids. V lost 3 bases and J 1 base, leaving 10 bases between the germline ends. The CDR3 nucleotides are TGTGCCAGCAGCTTTATGCGGGATTCCTACGAGCAGTACTTC. Translating gives CASSFMRDSYEQYF. The full variable domain, completed using reference TRBV7-2 and TRBJ2-7, is GAGVSQSPSNKVTEKGKDVELRCDPISGHTALYWYRQSLGQGLEFLIYFQGNSAPDKSGLPSDRFSAERTGGSVSTLTIQRTQQEDSAVYLCASSFMRDSYEQYFGPGTRLTVT.

V gene TRBV20-1 combines with J gene TRBJ2-3, with 9 nucleotides matching TRBD1. V lost 6 bases and J lost 1; bases outside the gene matches: 5. The CDR3 is 14 amino acids. In germline, CDR1 is DFQATT, CDR2 SNEGSKA (reference sequence). This CDR3 reads CSANRGPRTDTQYF. The CDR3 coding sequence is TGCAGTGCCAACAGGGGGCCCCGCACAGATACGCAGTATTTT.

The chain recombines TRBV7-6 with TRBJ1-4; D ambiguous. Germline-derived CDR1 and CDR2 are SGHVS and FNYEAQ. V dropped 0 bases and J dropped 8 bases, with 10 bases sitting between them. The CDR3 spans 14 residues. CDR3 protein: CASSLATVPEKLFF. The DNA for the CDR3 is TGTGCCAGCAGCTTAGCCACAGTCCCAGAAAAACTGTTTTTT. The variable domain in full, with the rest retrieved from reference TRBV7-6 and TRBJ1-4, is GAGVSQSPRYKVTKRGQDVALRCDPISGHVSLYWYRQALGQGPEFLTYFNYEAQQDKSGLPNDRFSAERPEGSISTLTIQRTEQRDSAMYRCASSLATVPEKLFFGSGTQLSVL.

This clonotype has just a few counts. The CDR3 nucleotides read TGCAGCGTTGCGGAAGGGGGCTCCTACGAGCAGTACTTC. Encoded protein: CSVAEGGSYEQYF. The V and J genes are TRBV29-1 and TRBJ2-7; the D gene is possibly TRBD1 (6 bases). The CDR3 sequence is 13 residues long. Germline values: CDR1 SQVTM, CDR2 ANQGSEA. Between the trimmed V and J ends, which lost 4 bases and 0 bases, there was a span of 10 bases.

The chain employs TRBV5-1 and TRBJ2-2, with 9 bases aligning to TRBD2. The germline V gene has CDR1 SGHRS and CDR2 YFSETQ. The CDR3 loop spans 16 amino acids. The junction had 4 bases not matched to a gene; V was cut back by 3 bases and J by 1 base. CDR3 nucleotide sequence: TGCGCCAGCAGCTATCAAGCGGGGGGGAACACCGGGGAGCTGTTTTTT. This encodes CASSYQAGGNTGELFF. The full variable domain, rest sourced from reference TRBV5-1 and TRBJ2-2, is KAGVTQTPRYLIKTRGQQVTLSCSPISGHRSVSWYQQTPGQGLQFLFEYFSETQRNKGNFPGRFSGRQFSNSRSEMNVSTLELGDSALYLCASSYQAGGNTGELFFGEGSRLTVL.

This chain joins TRBV10-3 and TRBJ2-5; D gene uncertain. CDR1 and CDR2 from the germline V gene are ENHRY and SYGVKD. The CDR3 has 11 amino acids. V gave up 1 base and J gave up 10 bases, with 7 bases separating them. The CDR3: CAISELDIQYF. CDR3 bases: TGTGCCATCAGTGAGTTGGATATCCAGTACTTC.

This clonotype was recorded a few times. This chain's CDR3 is CATSDPRAPVGTQYF. The DNA for the CDR3 is TGTGCCACCAGTGATCCTCGGGCCCCCGTGGGGACCCAGTACTTC. This chain connects TRBV24-1 to TRBJ2-5; D unclear. In germline, CDR1 is KGHDR, CDR2 SFDVKD. Trimming left V 3 bases short and J 7 bases short, with 17 bases between. The CDR3 loop spans 15 amino acids.

The CDR3 DNA reads as TGTGCCAGCAGCTCGATGGGACTTATAAGCTCCTACAATGAGCAGTTCTTC. It yields the protein CASSSMGLISSYNEQFF. The chain combines TRBV5-6 with TRBJ2-1; a weak D match, TRBD2 (6 bases). The CDR3 is 17 amino acids. Looked up from germline, CDR1 is SGHDT and CDR2 is YYEEEE. The ends were cut back, 3 bases at V and 0 bases at J, with 16 bases in the middle.

A few counts support this clonotype. The chain carries TRBV30 and TRBJ1-1, with D unclear. Trimming cost V 4 bases and J 0 bases, with 12 bases left between them. Germline CDR1 reads GTSNPN; CDR2 reads SVGIG (reference sequence). This CDR3 has 14 residues. This chain's CDR3 is CAWTISTMNTEAFF. In DNA form, the CDR3 reads TGTGCCTGGACCATCAGTACCATGAACACTGAAGCTTTCTTT.

This clonotype was counted only a few times. The chain links TRBV12-3 or TRBV12-4 to TRBJ2-5; no reliable D call. This CDR3 is built from 13 residues. The V end lost 3 bases, the J end lost 7 bases, and 12 bases lay between the germline ends. As DNA, the CDR3 is TGTGCCAGCAGTTTTGACCCCTCCCCGACCCAGTACTTC. Protein: CASSFDPSPTQYF.

This clonotype was found a few times. The chain is built from TRBV5-1 and TRBJ2-1; D ambiguous. V lost 5 bases and J 8 bases, leaving 14 bases between the germline ends. Germline V gives CDR1 SGHRS, CDR2 YFSETQ. The CDR3 extends over 13 amino acids. CDR3 nucleotides: TGCGCCAGCAGTTTCGACGGACGACATGAGCAGTTCTTC. The encoded protein is CASSFDGRHEQFF.

This clonotype came up a few times. This rearrangement joins TRBV7-2 to TRBJ2-7; no reliable D call. From germline, CDR1 is SGHTA and CDR2 FQGNSA. This CDR3 spans 15 amino acids. Between the trimmed V and J ends, which lost 5 bases and 3 bases, there was a span of 17 bases. CDR3 bases: TGTGCCAGCAGCACATCCCGTGGCAGTGGCTACGAGCAGTACTTC. Protein product: CASSTSRGSGYEQYF.

The sample holds a few counts of this clonotype. The chain is built from TRBV5-1 and TRBJ2-3, with TRBD2 matching over 8 bases. Losses at the gene ends were 2 bases for V and 3 bases for J; bases not matched to a gene: 5. The CDR3 has 15 amino acids. The V gene's germline CDR1 is SGHRS and CDR2 YFSETQ. CDR3 residues: CASSFGGGSTDTQYF. The CDR3 region has the DNA TGCGCCAGCAGCTTTGGCGGGGGGTCTACAGATACGCAGTATTTT. The whole variable domain, remainder taken from reference TRBV5-1 and TRBJ2-3, is KAGVTQTPRYLIKTRGQQVTLSCSPISGHRSVSWYQQTPGQGLQFLFEYFSETQRNKGNFPGRFSGRQFSNSRSEMNVSTLELGDSALYLCASSFGGGSTDTQYFGPGTRLTVL.

This clonotype was detected many times. The CDR3 loop is CSAVGGASYNEQFF. CDR3 nucleotides: TGCAGTGCGGTCGGCGGGGCCTCCTACAATGAGCAGTTCTTC. The genes are TRBV20-1 and TRBJ2-1; the D gene is possibly TRBD2 (6 bases). The CDR3 covers 14 residues. Trimming pared 6 bases from V and 0 bases from J, leaving 12 bases between. CDR1 is DFQATT and CDR2 is SNEGSKA in the germline V gene (reference sequence).

The V and J genes are TRBV7-9 and TRBJ2-1, with D unclear. V was trimmed by 3 bases and J by 7 bases, leaving 10 bases between them. The germline gives CDR1 SEHNR, CDR2 FQNEAQ (reference sequence). CDR3 length equals 13 residues. DNA of the CDR3: TGTGCCAGCAGCTTCCTTGACCCTAATGAGCAGTTCTTC. As protein: CASSFLDPNEQFF.

This clonotype has just a few counts. The rearrangement links TRBV6-1 to TRBJ1-5; TRBD1 agrees at 7 bases. The CDR3 contains 16 residues. The ends lost 3 bases at V and 4 bases at J; junction bases unmatched: 9. Germline-derived CDR1 and CDR2 are MNHNS and SASEGT. The CDR3 here is CASSDFGRGNNQPQHF. The CDR3 DNA sequence: TGTGCCAGCAGTGATTTTGGCAGGGGGAATAATCAGCCCCAGCATTTT.

This clonotype was seen a few times. The V and J genes are TRBV11-2 and TRBJ2-1; no definite D call. The germline gives CDR1 SGHAT, CDR2 FQNNGV. The CDR3 sequence is 12 residues long. The V and J ends lost 4 bases and 6 bases respectively, with 7 bases between them. CDR3 region: CASSSPVNEQFF. The CDR3 DNA sequence: TGTGCCAGCAGCTCTCCCGTCAATGAGCAGTTCTTC.

This clonotype has only a few counts. The rearrangement joins TRBV6-1 to TRBJ2-3; tentatively, D is TRBD1 (6 bases). The V and J ends lost 9 bases and 3 bases respectively, with 25 bases between them. In germline, CDR1 is MNHNS, CDR2 SASEGT. The CDR3 totals 17 residues. Here the CDR3 reads CASARTGYLGRTDTQYF. DNA of the CDR3: TGTGCCAGTGCCCGAACAGGGTATTTGGGTCGGACAGATACGCAGTATTTT.

This clonotype was detected only a few times. This chain uses TRBV12-3 or TRBV12-4 with TRBJ2-7; maybe TRBD1 (6 bases). The CDR3 sequence is 15 residues long. V was pared by 5 bases and J by 0 bases, with 14 bases between. CDR3 DNA sequence: TGTGCCAGCAGTACTAGACAGGAGAGCTCCTACGAGCAGTACTTC. Encoded protein: CASSTRQESSYEQYF.

This clonotype was seen more than once but under ten times. V and J are TRBV29-1 and TRBJ2-1, with a possible D match to TRBD1 (6 bases). V gave up 3 bases and J gave up 3 bases, with 15 bases separating them. Germline V gene sequence: CDR1 SQVTM, CDR2 ANQGSEA. This CDR3 contains 15 residues. Here the CDR3 DNA reads TGCAGCGTTGAGAGTGGGGGCCTGGTCTACAATGAGCAGTTCTTC. It is translated as CSVESGGLVYNEQFF.

This clonotype has only a few counts. The rearrangement joins TRBV10-1 to TRBJ2-4; a possible D gene is TRBD2 (6 bases). Germline-derived CDR1 and CDR2 are WNHNN and SYGVQD (reference sequence). Trimming removed 3 bases from V and 1 base from J, with 10 bases in between. The CDR3 covers 15 residues. The CDR3 protein is CASSDPSEAKNIQYF. CDR3 nucleotides: TGCGCCAGCAGTGATCCTAGCGAGGCCAAAAACATTCAGTACTTC.

The chain combines TRBV2 with TRBJ2-7, with D possibly matching TRBD2 (7 bases). This CDR3 contains 14 residues. V lost 4 bases and J 2 bases, leaving 12 bases between the germline ends. Germline CDR1 is SNHLY and CDR2 is FYNNEI. The CDR3 region is CASSARGDTYEQYF. In DNA, the CDR3 is TGTGCCAGCAGTGCCCGGGGGGACACCTACGAGCAGTACTTC.

This chain joins TRBV30 and TRBJ2-6; 7 bases line up with TRBD2. This CDR3 spans 14 amino acids. Germline V CDR1 and CDR2: GTSNPN, SVGIG (reference sequence). The V gene end was trimmed by 2 bases and the J gene end by 12 bases; junction bases not matched to a gene: 10. CDR3 amino acids: CAWSLTGTGGVLTF. CDR3 coding DNA: TGTGCCTGGAGTTTGACGGGAACGGGGGGCGTCCTGACTTTC.